These T cell receptor beta chains were read from a single sample in a study of cytomegalovirus exposure and HLA in healthy donors. Generated by immunoSEQ multiplex PCR, the TCRdb table keeps only in-frame clones and is missing some. Counted here are around 150,000 clones, 73% occurring once; the ten biggest clones make up roughly 14%. The sample comprised PBMCs. These receptors came from a human donor in good health. Both conserved end residues are part of each CDR3. D genes are given only for firm matches. For some rows the clone size is stated as once, few or many, or as a class when expanded; others skip it.

d_call: NA
v_call: TRBV5-1
j_call: TRBJ2-3
clone_size: few
cdr3_aa: CASGKEQVTSTDTQYF
cdr3_nt: TGCGCCAGCGGCAAGGAACAGGTCACTAGCACAGATACGCAGTATTTT

d_call: TRBD2
v_call: TRBV9
j_call: TRBJ2-3
clone_size: NA
cdr3_aa: CASSVRRAGATDTQYF
cdr3_nt: TGTGCCAGCAGCGTACGGCGAGCGGGGGCCACAGATACGCAGTATTTT

d_call: NA
v_call: TRBV5-4
j_call: TRBJ1-1
clone_size: NA
cdr3_aa: CASSLDEGWAFF
cdr3_nt: TGTGCCAGCAGCTTGGATGAGGGATGGGCTTTCTTT

d_call: NA
v_call: TRBV7-9
j_call: TRBJ2-7
clone_size: NA
cdr3_aa: CASSSVSYEQYF
cdr3_nt: TGTGCCAGCAGTTCAGTCTCCTACGAGCAGTACTTC

d_call: TRBD1
v_call: TRBV11-3
j_call: TRBJ2-7
clone_size: once
cdr3_aa: CASSFAGGYEQYF
cdr3_nt: TGTGCCAGCAGCTTCGCAGGGGGCTACGAGCAGTACTTC

d_call: NA
v_call: TRBV7-8
j_call: TRBJ2-5
clone_size: NA
cdr3_aa: CASSLTQGGTQYF
cdr3_nt: TGTGCCAGCAGCTTGACCCAAGGGGGGACCCAGTACTTC

d_call: NA
v_call: TRBV4-2
j_call: TRBJ1-2
clone_size: NA
cdr3_aa: CASSPGSQQQYGYTF
cdr3_nt: TGTGCCAGCAGCCCAGGGTCCCAGCAACAGTATGGCTACACCTTC

d_call: TRBD1
v_call: TRBV9
j_call: TRBJ1-3
clone_size: NA
cdr3_aa: CASSFTTGVNSGNTIYF
cdr3_nt: TGTGCCAGCAGCTTTACGACAGGGGTCAACTCTGGAAACACCATATATTTT

d_call: TRBD1
v_call: TRBV6-1
j_call: TRBJ1-1
clone_size: few
cdr3_aa: CASRADRPSEAFF
cdr3_nt: TGTGCCAGCAGGGCGGACAGGCCGTCCGAAGCTTTCTTT

d_call: NA
v_call: TRBV6-6
j_call: TRBJ2-1
clone_size: few
cdr3_aa: CASSPPRGGDEQFF
cdr3_nt: TGTGCCAGCTCCCCCCCTCGGGGTGGAGATGAGCAGTTCTTC

d_call: NA
v_call: TRBV7-9
j_call: TRBJ1-3
clone_size: NA
cdr3_aa: CASSLVVEDSGNTIYF
cdr3_nt: TGTGCCAGCAGCTTAGTCGTCGAGGACTCTGGAAACACCATATATTTT

d_call: NA
v_call: TRBV27
j_call: TRBJ1-1
clone_size: NA
cdr3_aa: CASSSRADTEAFF
cdr3_nt: TGTGCCAGCAGTTCCAGGGCTGACACTGAAGCTTTCTTT

d_call: NA
v_call: TRBV6-5
j_call: TRBJ1-1
clone_size: NA
cdr3_aa: CASSTTDKRAEAFF
cdr3_nt: TGTGCCAGCAGCACTACTGACAAGCGGGCTGAAGCTTTCTTT

d_call: NA
v_call: TRBV6-5
j_call: TRBJ1-5
clone_size: NA
cdr3_aa: CASSNSRDQPQHF
cdr3_nt: TGTGCCAGCAGTAACTCCAGGGATCAGCCCCAGCATTTT

d_call: NA
v_call: TRBV4-1
j_call: TRBJ2-7
clone_size: few
cdr3_aa: CASSQRTDSYEQYF
cdr3_nt: TGCGCCAGCAGCCAACGGACTGATAGCTACGAGCAGTACTTC

d_call: TRBD1
v_call: TRBV4-1
j_call: TRBJ1-2
clone_size: few
cdr3_aa: CASSQPTGAGGYTF
cdr3_nt: TGCGCCAGCAGCCAACCTACAGGGGCTGGGGGCTACACCTTC

d_call: NA
v_call: TRBV7-2
j_call: TRBJ1-5
clone_size: NA
cdr3_aa: CASSLVQGDQPQHF
cdr3_nt: TGTGCCAGCAGCTTAGTACAGGGTGATCAGCCCCAGCATTTT

d_call: TRBD1
v_call: TRBV9
j_call: TRBJ2-1
clone_size: NA
cdr3_aa: CASSETYRGNYREQFF
cdr3_nt: TGTGCCAGCAGCGAAACCTACAGGGGGAATTACCGTGAGCAGTTCTTC

d_call: NA
v_call: TRBV5-1
j_call: TRBJ1-4
clone_size: NA
cdr3_aa: CASSRWAYGTTNEKLFF
cdr3_nt: TGCGCCAGCAGCAGATGGGCGTACGGGACAACTAATGAAAAACTGTTTTTT

d_call: NA
v_call: TRBV7-2
j_call: TRBJ2-1
clone_size: few
cdr3_aa: CASSLVMGEQFF
cdr3_nt: TGTGCCAGCAGCTTAGTGATGGGCGAGCAGTTCTTC

d_call: NA
v_call: TRBV4-1
j_call: TRBJ2-2
clone_size: NA
cdr3_aa: CASSQVNRESGELFF
cdr3_nt: TGCGCCAGCAGCCAGGTCAACAGGGAATCCGGGGAGCTGTTTTTT

d_call: NA
v_call: TRBV10-3
j_call: TRBJ1-5
clone_size: few
cdr3_aa: CAISGQPNQPQHF
cdr3_nt: TGTGCCATCAGTGGACAGCCGAATCAGCCCCAGCATTTT

d_call: NA
v_call: TRBV7-8
j_call: TRBJ2-7
clone_size: NA
cdr3_aa: CASSLTGKNEQYF
cdr3_nt: TGTGCCAGCAGCTTAACAGGGAAAAACGAGCAGTACTTC